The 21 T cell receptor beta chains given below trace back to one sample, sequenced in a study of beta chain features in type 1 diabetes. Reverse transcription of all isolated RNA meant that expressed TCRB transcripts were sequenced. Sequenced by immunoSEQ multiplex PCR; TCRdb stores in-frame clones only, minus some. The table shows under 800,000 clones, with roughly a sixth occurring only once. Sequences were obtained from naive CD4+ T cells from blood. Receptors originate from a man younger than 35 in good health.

This CDR3 is CASWLVQVGNYGYTF. The CDR3 coding sequence is TGTGCCTCTTGGCTGGTACAGGTGGGCAACTATGGCTACACCTTC. The rearrangement uses TRBV30 and TRBJ1-2; perhaps TRBD1 as D (5 bases). Germline assignment: CDR1 GTSNPN and CDR2 SVGIG (reference sequence). The V end lost 7 bases, the J end lost 2 bases, and 20 bases lay between the germline ends. The CDR3 is 15 residues long.

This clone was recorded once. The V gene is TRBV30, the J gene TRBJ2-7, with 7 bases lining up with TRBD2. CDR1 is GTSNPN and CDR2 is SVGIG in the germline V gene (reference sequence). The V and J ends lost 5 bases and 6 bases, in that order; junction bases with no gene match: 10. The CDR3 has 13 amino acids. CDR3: CAWGLGGSGEQYF. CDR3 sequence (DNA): TGTGCCTGGGGGCTTGGCGGGAGCGGCGAGCAGTACTTC.

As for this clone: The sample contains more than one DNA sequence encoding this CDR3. CDR3 DNA: TGTGCCAGCAGACGACAGGGGGCCTACGAGCAGTACTTC. Translated: CASRRQGAYEQYF. The chain employs TRBV27 and TRBJ2-7, with TRBD1 matching over 9 bases. The germline V gene encodes CDR1 MNHEY and CDR2 SMNVEV (reference sequence). CDR3 size: 13 residues. Trimming at V came to 6 bases and at J to 2 bases, leaving 2 bases not matched to a gene.

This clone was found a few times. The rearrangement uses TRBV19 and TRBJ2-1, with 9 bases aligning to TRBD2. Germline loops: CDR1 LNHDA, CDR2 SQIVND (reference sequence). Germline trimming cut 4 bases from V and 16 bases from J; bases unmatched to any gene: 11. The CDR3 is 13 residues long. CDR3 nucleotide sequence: TGTGCCAGTAGTACTAGCGGGGAGTTAGCATACTTCTTC. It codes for CASSTSGELAYFF.

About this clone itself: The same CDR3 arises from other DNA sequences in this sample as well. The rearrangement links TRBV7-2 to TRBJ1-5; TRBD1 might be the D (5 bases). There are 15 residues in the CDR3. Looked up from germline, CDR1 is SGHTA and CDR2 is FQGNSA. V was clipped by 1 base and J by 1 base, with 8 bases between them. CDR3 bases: TGTGCCAGCAGCTTAGTAGGGGAGAGCAATCAGCCCCAGCATTTT. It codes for CASSLVGESNQPQHF. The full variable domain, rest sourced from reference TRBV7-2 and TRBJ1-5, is GAGVSQSPSNKVTEKGKDVELRCDPISGHTALYWYRQSLGQGLEFLIYFQGNSAPDKSGLPSDRFSAERTGGSVSTLTIQRTQQEDSAVYLCASSLVGESNQPQHFGDGTRLSIL.

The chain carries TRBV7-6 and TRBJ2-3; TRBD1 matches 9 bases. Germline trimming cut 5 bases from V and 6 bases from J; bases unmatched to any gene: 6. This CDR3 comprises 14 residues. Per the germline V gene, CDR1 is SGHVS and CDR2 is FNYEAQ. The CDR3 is CASSTDRGSDTQYF. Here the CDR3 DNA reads TGTGCCAGCAGCACGGACAGGGGTTCCGATACGCAGTATTTT.

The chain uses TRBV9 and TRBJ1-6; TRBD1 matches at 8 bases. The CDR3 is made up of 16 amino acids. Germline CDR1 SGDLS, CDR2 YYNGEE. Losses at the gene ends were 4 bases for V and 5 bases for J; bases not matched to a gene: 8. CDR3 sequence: CASSPWTGRHNSPLHF. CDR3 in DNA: TGTGCCAGCAGCCCTTGGACAGGGAGGCATAATTCACCCCTCCACTTT.

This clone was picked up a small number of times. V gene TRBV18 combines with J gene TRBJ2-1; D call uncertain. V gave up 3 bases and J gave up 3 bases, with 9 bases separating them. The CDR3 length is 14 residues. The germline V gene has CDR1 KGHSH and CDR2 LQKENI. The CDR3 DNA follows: TGTGCCAGCTCACCTAGCCGGAACTACAATGAGCAGTTCTTC. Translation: CASSPSRNYNEQFF.

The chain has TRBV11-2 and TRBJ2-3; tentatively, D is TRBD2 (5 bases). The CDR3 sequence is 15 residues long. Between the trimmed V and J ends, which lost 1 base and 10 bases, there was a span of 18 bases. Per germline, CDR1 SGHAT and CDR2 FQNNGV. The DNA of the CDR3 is TGTGCCAGCAGCTTAGCTCGCGGGTTCCTCGGCGCGCAGTATTTT. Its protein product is CASSLARGFLGAQYF.

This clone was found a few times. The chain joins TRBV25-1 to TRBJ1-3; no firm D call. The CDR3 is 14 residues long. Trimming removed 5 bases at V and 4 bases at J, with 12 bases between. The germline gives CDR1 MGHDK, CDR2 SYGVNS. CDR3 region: CASSKTPVGNTIYF. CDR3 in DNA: TGTGCCAGCAGTAAAACTCCGGTAGGAAACACCATATATTTT.

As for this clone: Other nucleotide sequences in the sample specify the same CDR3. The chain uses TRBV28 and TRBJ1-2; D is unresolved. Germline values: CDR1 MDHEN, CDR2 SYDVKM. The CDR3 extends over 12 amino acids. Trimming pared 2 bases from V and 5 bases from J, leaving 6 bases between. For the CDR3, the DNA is TGTGCCAGCAGTTTACCGGGGTATGGCTACACCTTC. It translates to CASSLPGYGYTF.

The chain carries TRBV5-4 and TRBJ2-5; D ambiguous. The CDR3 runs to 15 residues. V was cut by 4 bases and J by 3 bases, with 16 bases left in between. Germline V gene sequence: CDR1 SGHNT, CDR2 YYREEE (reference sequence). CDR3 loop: CASSPSPTQEETQYF. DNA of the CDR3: TGTGCCAGCAGCCCGAGCCCCACTCAGGAAGAGACCCAGTACTTC.

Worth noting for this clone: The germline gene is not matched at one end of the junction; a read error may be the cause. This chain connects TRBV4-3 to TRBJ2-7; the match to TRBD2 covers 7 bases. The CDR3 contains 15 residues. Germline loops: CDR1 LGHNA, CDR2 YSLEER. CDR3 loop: CASSQYKRDSHEQYF. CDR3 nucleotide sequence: TGCGCCAGCAGCCAATACAAGCGGGACTCCCACGAGCAGTACTTC.

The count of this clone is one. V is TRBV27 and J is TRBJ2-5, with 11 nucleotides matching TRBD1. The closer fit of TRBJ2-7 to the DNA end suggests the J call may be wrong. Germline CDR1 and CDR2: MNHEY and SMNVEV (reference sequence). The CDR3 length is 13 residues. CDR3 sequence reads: CASSGQGAGEQYF. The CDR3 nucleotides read TGTGCCAGCAGTGGACAGGGGGCAGGCGAGCAGTACTTC.

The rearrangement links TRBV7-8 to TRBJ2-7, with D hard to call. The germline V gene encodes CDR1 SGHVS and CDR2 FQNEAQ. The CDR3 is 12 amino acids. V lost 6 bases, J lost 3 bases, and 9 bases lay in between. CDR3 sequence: CASRPPIYEQYF. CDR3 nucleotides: TGTGCCAGCAGACCTCCTATCTACGAGCAGTACTTC.

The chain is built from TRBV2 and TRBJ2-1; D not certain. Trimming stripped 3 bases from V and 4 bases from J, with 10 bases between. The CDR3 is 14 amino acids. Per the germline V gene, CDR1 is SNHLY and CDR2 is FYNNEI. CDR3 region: CASSDRTVYNEQFF. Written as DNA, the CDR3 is TGTGCCAGCAGTGACCGAACAGTTTACAATGAGCAGTTCTTC.

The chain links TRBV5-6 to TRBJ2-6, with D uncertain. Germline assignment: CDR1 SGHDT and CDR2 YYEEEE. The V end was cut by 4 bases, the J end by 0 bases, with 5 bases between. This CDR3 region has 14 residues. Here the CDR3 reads CASSRSSGANVLTF. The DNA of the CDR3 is TGTGCCAGCAGCCGTTCCTCTGGGGCCAACGTCCTGACTTTC.

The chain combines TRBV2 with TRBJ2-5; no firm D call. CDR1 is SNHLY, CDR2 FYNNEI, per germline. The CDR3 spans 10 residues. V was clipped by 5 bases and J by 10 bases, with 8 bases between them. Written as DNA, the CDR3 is TGTGCCAGCAGTCCTTGGGGCCAGTACTTC. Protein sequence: CASSPWGQYF.

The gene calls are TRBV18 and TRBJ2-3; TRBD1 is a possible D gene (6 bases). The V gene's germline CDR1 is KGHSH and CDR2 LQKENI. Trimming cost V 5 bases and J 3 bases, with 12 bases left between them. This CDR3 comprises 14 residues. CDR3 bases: TGTGCCAGCTCAGGACAGAGGGGGACAGATACGCAGTATTTT. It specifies CASSGQRGTDTQYF.

CDR3 loop: CSVDRRQGGVDSYTF. CDR3 in DNA: TGCAGCGTTGACCGCAGACAGGGGGGAGTCGATAGCTACACCTTC. This rearrangement joins TRBV29-1 to TRBJ1-2; the match to TRBD1 covers 9 bases. V shed 3 bases, J shed 9 bases, and the junction held 14 bases outside the gene matches. CDR1 and CDR2 (germline): SQVTM, ANQGSEA. CDR3 length equals 15 residues.

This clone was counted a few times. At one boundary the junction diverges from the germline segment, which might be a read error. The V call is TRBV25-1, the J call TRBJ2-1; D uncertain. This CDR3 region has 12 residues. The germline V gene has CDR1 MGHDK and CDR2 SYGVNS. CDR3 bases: TGTGCCAGCAGTAAATACTACAATGAGCAGTTCTTC. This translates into CASSKYYNEQFF.